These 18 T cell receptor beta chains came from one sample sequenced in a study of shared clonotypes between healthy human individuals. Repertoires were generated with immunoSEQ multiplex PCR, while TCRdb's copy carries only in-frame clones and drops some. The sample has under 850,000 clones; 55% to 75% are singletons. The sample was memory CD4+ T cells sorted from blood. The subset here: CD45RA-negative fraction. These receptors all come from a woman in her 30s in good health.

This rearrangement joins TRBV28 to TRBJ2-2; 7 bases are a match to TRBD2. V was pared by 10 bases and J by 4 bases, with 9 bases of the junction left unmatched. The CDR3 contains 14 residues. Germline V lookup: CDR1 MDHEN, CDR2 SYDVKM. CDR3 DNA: TGTGCCACTCGGAGCGGGGCAACCACCGGGGAGCTGTTTTTT. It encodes CATRSGATTGELFF.

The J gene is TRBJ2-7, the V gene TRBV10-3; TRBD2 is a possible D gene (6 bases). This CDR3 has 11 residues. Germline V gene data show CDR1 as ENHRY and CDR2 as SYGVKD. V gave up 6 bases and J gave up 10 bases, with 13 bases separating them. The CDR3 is CAISGGTLQYF. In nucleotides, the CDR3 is TGTGCCATCAGCGGCGGGACTCTACAGTACTTC.

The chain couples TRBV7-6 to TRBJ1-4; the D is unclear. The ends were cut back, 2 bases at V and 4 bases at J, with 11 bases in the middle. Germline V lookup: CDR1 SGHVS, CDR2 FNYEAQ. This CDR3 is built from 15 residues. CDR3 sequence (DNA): TGTGCCAGCAGCTTATCTGGTCAGCGTAATGAAAAACTGTTTTTT. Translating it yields CASSLSGQRNEKLFF.

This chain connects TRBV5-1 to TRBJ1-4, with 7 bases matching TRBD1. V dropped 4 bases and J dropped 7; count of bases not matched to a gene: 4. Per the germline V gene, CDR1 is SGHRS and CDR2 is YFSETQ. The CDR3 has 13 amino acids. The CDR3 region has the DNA TGCGCCAGCAGCCTGACAGGGCCTGAAAAACTGTTTTTT. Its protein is CASSLTGPEKLFF. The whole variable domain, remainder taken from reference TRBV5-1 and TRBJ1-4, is KAGVTQTPRYLIKTRGQQVTLSCSPISGHRSVSWYQQTPGQGLQFLFEYFSETQRNKGNFPGRFSGRQFSNSRSEMNVSTLELGDSALYLCASSLTGPEKLFFGSGTQLSVL.

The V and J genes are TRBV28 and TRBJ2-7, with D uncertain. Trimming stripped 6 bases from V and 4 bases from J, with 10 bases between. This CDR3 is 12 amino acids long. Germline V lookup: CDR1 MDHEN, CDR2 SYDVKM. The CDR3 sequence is CASSLLGYEQYF. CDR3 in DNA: TGTGCCAGCAGCCTCCTGGGGTACGAGCAGTACTTC.

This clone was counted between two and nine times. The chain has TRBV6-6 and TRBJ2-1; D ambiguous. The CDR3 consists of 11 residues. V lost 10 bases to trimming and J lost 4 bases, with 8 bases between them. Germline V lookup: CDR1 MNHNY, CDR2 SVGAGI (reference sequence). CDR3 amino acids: CATLEYNEQFF. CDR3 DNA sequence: TGTGCCACACTCGAATACAATGAGCAGTTCTTC.

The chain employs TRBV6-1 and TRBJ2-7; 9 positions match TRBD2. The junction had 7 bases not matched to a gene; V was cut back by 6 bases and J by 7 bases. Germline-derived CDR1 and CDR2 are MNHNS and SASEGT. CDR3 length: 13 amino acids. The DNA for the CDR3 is TGTGCCAGCAGCGGACTAGCGCCGGGTGAGCAGTACTTC. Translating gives CASSGLAPGEQYF.

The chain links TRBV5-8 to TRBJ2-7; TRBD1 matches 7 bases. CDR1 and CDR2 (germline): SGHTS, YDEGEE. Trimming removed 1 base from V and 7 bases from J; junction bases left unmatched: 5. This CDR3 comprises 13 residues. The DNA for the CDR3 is TGTGCCAGCAGCTTGACAGGGGTGGGGGAGCAGTACTTC. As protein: CASSLTGVGEQYF.

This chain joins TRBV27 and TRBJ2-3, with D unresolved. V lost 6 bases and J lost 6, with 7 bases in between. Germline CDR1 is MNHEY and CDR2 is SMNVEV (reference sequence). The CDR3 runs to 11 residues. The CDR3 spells CASRLEDTQYF. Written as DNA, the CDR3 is TGTGCCAGCAGATTAGAGGATACGCAGTATTTT.

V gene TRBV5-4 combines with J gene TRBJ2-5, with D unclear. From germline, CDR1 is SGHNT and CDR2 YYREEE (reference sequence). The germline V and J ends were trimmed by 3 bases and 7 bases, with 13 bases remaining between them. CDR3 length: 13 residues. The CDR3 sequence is CASSSKTPGTQYF. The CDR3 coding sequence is TGTGCCAGCAGCTCCAAAACTCCGGGGACCCAGTACTTC.

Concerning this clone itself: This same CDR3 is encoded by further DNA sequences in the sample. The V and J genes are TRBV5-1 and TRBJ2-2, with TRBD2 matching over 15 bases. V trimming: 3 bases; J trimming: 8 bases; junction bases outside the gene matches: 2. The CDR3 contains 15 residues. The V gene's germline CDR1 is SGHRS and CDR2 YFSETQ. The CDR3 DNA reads TGCGCCAGCAGCTGGACTAGCGGGAGGGCTGGGGAGCTGTTTTTT. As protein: CASSWTSGRAGELFF.

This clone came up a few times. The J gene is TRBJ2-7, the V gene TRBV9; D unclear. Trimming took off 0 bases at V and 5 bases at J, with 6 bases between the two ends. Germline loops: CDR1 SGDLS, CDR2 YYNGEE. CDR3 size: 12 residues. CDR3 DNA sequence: TGTGCCAGCAGCGTAGACGCAAACGAGCAGTACTTC. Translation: CASSVDANEQYF.

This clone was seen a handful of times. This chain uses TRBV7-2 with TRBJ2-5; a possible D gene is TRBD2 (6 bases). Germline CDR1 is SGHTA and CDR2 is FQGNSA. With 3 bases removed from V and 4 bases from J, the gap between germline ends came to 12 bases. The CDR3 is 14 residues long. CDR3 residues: CASSFGSRGETQYF. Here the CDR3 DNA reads TGTGCCAGCAGCTTCGGGAGTAGGGGAGAGACCCAGTACTTC.

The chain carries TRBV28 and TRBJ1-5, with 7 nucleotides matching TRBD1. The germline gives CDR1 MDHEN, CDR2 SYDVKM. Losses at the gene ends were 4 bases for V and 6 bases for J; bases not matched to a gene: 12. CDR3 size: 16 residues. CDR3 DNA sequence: TGTGCCAGCAGTTCCTTCGGGACAGACCCTAGTCAGCCCCAGCATTTT. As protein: CASSSFGTDPSQPQHF.

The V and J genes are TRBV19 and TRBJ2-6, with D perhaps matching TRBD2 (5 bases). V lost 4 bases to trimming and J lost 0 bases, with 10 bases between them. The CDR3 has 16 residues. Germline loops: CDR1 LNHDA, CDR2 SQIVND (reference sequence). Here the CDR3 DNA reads TGTGCCAGTAGTAGGACTTCCCCCTCTGGGGCCAACGTCCTGACTTTC. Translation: CASSRTSPSGANVLTF.

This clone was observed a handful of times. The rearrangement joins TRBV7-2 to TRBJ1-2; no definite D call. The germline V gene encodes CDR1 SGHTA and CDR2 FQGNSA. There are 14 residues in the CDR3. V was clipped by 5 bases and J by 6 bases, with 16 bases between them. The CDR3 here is CASSVPALYNGYTF. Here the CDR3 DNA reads TGTGCCAGCAGCGTACCCGCCTTGTATAATGGCTACACCTTC. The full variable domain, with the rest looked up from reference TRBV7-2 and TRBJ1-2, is GAGVSQSPSNKVTEKGKDVELRCDPISGHTALYWYRQSLGQGLEFLIYFQGNSAPDKSGLPSDRFSAERTGGSVSTLTIQRTQQEDSAVYLCASSVPALYNGYTFGSGTRLTVV.

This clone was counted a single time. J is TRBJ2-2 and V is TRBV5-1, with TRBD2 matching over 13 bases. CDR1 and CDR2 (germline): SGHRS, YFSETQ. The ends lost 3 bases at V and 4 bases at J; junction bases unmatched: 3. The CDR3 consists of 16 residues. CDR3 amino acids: CASSSGLAGVTGELFF. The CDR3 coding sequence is TGCGCCAGCAGCTCCGGACTAGCGGGAGTCACCGGGGAGCTGTTTTTT.

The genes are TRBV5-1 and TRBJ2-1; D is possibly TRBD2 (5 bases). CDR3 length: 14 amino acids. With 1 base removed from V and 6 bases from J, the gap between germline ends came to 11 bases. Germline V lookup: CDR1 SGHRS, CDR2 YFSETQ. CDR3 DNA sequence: TGCGCCAGCAGCTTGTTGGGAGATCTCAATGAGCAGTTCTTC. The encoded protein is CASSLLGDLNEQFF.